This T cell receptor beta chain was retrieved from a study of T cells in Graves' hyperthyroidism and ophthalmopathy. Clinical Activity Scores of at least 3, NOSPECS grades of at least 4 and durations under 3 months characterized ophthalmopathy patients. Each diagnosis drew on symptoms, thyroxine, TRAb, thyroid ultrasound and orbital computed tomography findings. Amplification targeted TCR beta CDR3 regions from RNA transcripts. HTBI primers drove first-round RT-PCR of the TCR CDR3. A single record per CDR3 protein comes from TCRdb applying MiXCR to the multiplex PCR reads. The sample contains about 300,000 distinct CDR3 sequences, roughly 19% of which appear only once. General observations from the study: Clonotypes that were expanded in thyroid above 0.001 mostly appeared in blood too.

This clonotype has a count of ten or more. What it binds is unknown. The specimen sequenced was blood. This TCR derives from a man aged 50 to 59 with Graves' ophthalmopathy.

CDR3 DNA sequence: TGCGCCAGCAGCCAAGGGCCGCGGGAGAGGAGAGAGACCCAGTACTTC. Amino acid sequence: CASSQGPRERRETQYF. The chain employs TRBV4-1 and TRBJ2-5, with 7 bases identical to TRBD2. CDR3 length: 16 residues. The ends lost 1 base at V and 4 bases at J; junction bases unmatched: 9. Germline assignment: CDR1 MGHRA and CDR2 YSYEKL.